Shown below are 14 T cell receptor beta chains from a single sample sequenced in a study of cytomegalovirus exposure and HLA in healthy donors. A multiplex PCR was run with 60 Vbeta primers and 13 Jbeta primers. Libraries were prepared by immunoSEQ multiplex PCR; TCRdb keeps only in-frame clonotypes and omits some of them. The repertoire holds roughly 100,000 clones, with 65% to 85% as singletons. Sequenced material: PBMCs. These receptor sequences come from a man aged 50 to 59 in good health and CMV-seropositive.

This chain joins TRBV6-1 and TRBJ2-7, with TRBD1 matching 10 bases. The V gene end was trimmed by 10 bases and the J gene end by 2 bases; junction bases not matched to a gene: 8. Looked up from germline, CDR1 is MNHNS and CDR2 is SASEGT. CDR3 length: 14 amino acids. The chain's CDR3 is CATTDRGPPYEQYF. DNA of the CDR3: TGTGCCACTACTGACAGGGGGCCTCCCTACGAGCAGTACTTC.

V and J are TRBV18 and TRBJ2-3; 9 nucleotides agree with TRBD2. Germline V lookup: CDR1 KGHSH, CDR2 LQKENI. The CDR3 runs 15 residues. The V gene end was trimmed by 3 bases and the J gene end by 6 bases; junction bases not matched to a gene: 7. CDR3 sequence reads: CASSPGTSLKDTQYF. The CDR3 coding sequence is TGTGCCAGCTCACCGGGGACTAGCCTTAAGGATACGCAGTATTTT.

The chain joins TRBV6-1 to TRBJ1-1; TRBD1 is a possible D gene (5 bases). V lost 3 bases to trimming and J lost 7 bases, with 6 bases between them. The CDR3 spans 11 residues. Germline CDR1 is MNHNS and CDR2 is SASEGT. CDR3 nucleotides: TGTGCCAGCAGTGAGCAGGGTGAAGCTTTCTTT. Residues: CASSEQGEAFF.

The V call is TRBV6-1, the J call TRBJ2-1; maybe TRBD2 (6 bases). V gave up 0 bases and J gave up 5 bases, with 14 bases separating them. This CDR3 is built from 16 residues. CDR1 and CDR2 (germline): MNHNS, SASEGT. The CDR3 reads CASSEAFRERNNEQFF. CDR3 nucleotide sequence: TGTGCCAGCAGTGAAGCTTTCCGGGAGCGGAACAATGAGCAGTTCTTC.

The chain carries TRBV5-1 and TRBJ2-3, with TRBD2 as a possible D gene (6 bases). The ends were cut back, 0 bases at V and 2 bases at J, with 13 bases in the middle. This CDR3 is built from 16 residues. The V gene's germline CDR1 is SGHRS and CDR2 YFSETQ. As DNA, the CDR3 is TGCGCCAGCAGCTTGGCCGGCGCGGGACCCACAGATACGCAGTATTTT. Translation gives CASSLAGAGPTDTQYF.

The chain carries TRBV5-1 and TRBJ2-1; the match to TRBD2 covers 7 bases. The trim removed 4 bases at V and 4 bases at J, leaving 5 bases unmatched. The CDR3 is made up of 14 amino acids. The germline V gene encodes CDR1 SGHRS and CDR2 YFSETQ. Here the CDR3 reads CASSHGLGYNEQFF. The CDR3 region has the DNA TGCGCCAGCAGCCACGGACTAGGGTACAATGAGCAGTTCTTC.

The rearrangement links TRBV2 to TRBJ1-6, with D possibly matching TRBD1 (5 bases). V shed 1 base and J shed 7 bases, with 17 bases lying between them. The germline V gene has CDR1 SNHLY and CDR2 FYNNEI. This CDR3 has 17 amino acids. Here the CDR3 reads CASSEGWGASLNSPLHF. The CDR3 region has the DNA TGTGCCAGCAGTGAAGGGTGGGGCGCCTCTCTCAATTCACCCCTCCACTTT.

The chain links TRBV7-2 to TRBJ2-3; TRBD2 might be the D (6 bases). The germline V and J ends were trimmed by 0 bases and 10 bases, with 20 bases remaining between them. The CDR3 spans 16 residues. Germline V gene sequence: CDR1 SGHTA, CDR2 FQGNSA. CDR3 DNA sequence: TGTGCCAGCAGCTTAGCCGCGGGGCAAGCGTTGGTTGCGCAGTATTTT. Translating gives CASSLAAGQALVAQYF.

This chain uses TRBV10-3 with TRBJ1-1; 12 positions match TRBD1. The CDR3 is made up of 14 amino acids. Germline V gene lookup returns CDR1 ENHRY and CDR2 SYGVKD. After removal of 6 bases from V and 7 bases from J, the junction contained 6 bases not matched to a gene. The DNA of the CDR3 is TGTGCCATCAGACCGGGACAGGGGGCGGATGAAGCTTTCTTT. It translates to CAIRPGQGADEAFF.

The chain is built from TRBV28 and TRBJ1-4; D is possibly TRBD1 (6 bases). The CDR3 runs 12 residues. V lost 10 bases and J lost 8, with 14 bases in between. In germline, CDR1 is MDHEN, CDR2 SYDVKM. The CDR3 sequence is CATLGGGEKLFF. CDR3 nucleotide sequence: TGTGCCACTCTAGGGGGAGGGGAAAAACTGTTTTTT.

The genes are TRBV28 and TRBJ2-7; the match to TRBD1 covers 9 bases. The length of the CDR3 is 18 residues. Germline CDR1 and CDR2: MDHEN and SYDVKM. V gave up 4 bases and J gave up 7 bases; unmatched junction bases: 20. The CDR3 spells CASSSPTFSGTGPREQYF. In DNA, the CDR3 is TGTGCCAGCAGTTCCCCCACCTTCTCCGGGACAGGGCCGCGGGAGCAGTACTTC.

The CDR3 sequence is CASSLWTDTGELFF. Here the CDR3 DNA reads TGTGCCAGCTCACTTTGGACAGACACCGGGGAGCTGTTTTTT. This chain uses TRBV18 with TRBJ2-2; D is possibly TRBD1 (6 bases). The CDR3 spans 14 residues. CDR1 is KGHSH, CDR2 LQKENI, per germline. Trimming stripped 4 bases from V and 3 bases from J, with 9 bases between.

The chain has TRBV7-3 and TRBJ2-1, with 7 bases matching TRBD2. Per the germline V gene, CDR1 is SGHTA and CDR2 is FQGTGA. Trimming cost V 2 bases and J 5 bases; bases outside gene matches: 9. There are 16 residues in the CDR3. The CDR3 here is CASSLAFGLGDNEQFF. CDR3 nucleotide sequence: TGTGCCAGCAGCTTAGCCTTCGGACTAGGGGACAATGAGCAGTTCTTC.

This clone was counted a single time. The gene calls are TRBV5-1 and TRBJ2-1; weak D call: TRBD2 (6 bases). The germline V gene has CDR1 SGHRS and CDR2 YFSETQ. Trimming pared 7 bases from V and 0 bases from J, leaving 17 bases between. The CDR3 length is 16 residues. The CDR3 DNA sequence: TGCGCCAGCGCATATCTTAGCGGAAGCTCCTACAATGAGCAGTTCTTC. Its protein product is CASAYLSGSSYNEQFF.